The clone carrying this T cell receptor beta chain has more than one count but fewer than ten. The data are from a study of Graves' ophthalmopathy and Graves' hyperthyroidism. About the study: Pretreatment peripheral blood was obtained at initial diagnosis.

Ophthalmopathy donors showed moderate-to-severe activity, CAS ≥3, NOSPECS ≥4 and a duration under 3 months. An approximately 10 ml volume of fresh peripheral blood provided the PBMCs. The CDR3 has 15 residues. Between the trimmed V and J ends, which lost 1 base and 8 bases, there was a span of 17 bases. Looked up from germline, CDR1 is SGHDN and CDR2 is FVKESK. As the template, RNA transcripts were used to amplify TCR beta CDR3 regions. Second-round multiplex PCR followed a first-round RT-PCR using HTBI primers. One entry per CDR3 protein, called by TCRdb with MiXCR from the multiplex PCR reads. The sample holds about 740,000 distinct CDR3 sequences, approximately 40% seen once.

The receptor comes from an adult man with Graves' ophthalmopathy. The chain links TRBV14 to TRBJ1-2, with D possibly TRBD1 on 6 matching bases. Sequencing input: peripheral blood. The CDR3: CASSQGGALPYGYTF. CDR3 in DNA: TGTGCCAGCAGCCAAGGGGGGGCACTACCCTACGGCTACACCTTC.